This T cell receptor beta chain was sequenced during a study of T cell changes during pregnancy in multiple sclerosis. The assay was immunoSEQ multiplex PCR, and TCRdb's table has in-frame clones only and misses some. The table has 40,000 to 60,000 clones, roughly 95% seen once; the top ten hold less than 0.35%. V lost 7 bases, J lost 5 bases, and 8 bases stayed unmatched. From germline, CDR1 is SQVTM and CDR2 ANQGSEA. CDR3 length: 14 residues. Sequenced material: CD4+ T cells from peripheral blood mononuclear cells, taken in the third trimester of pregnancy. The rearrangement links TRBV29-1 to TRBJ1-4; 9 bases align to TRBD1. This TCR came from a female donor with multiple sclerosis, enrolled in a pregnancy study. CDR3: CSGREGTGNEKLFF. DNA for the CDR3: TGCAGCGGTCGGGAGGGGACAGGGAATGAAAAACTGTTTTTT.